The 29 T cell receptor beta chains in this list originate from one sample, sequenced in a study of shared clonotypes between healthy human individuals. Sequencing used immunoSEQ multiplex PCR; TCRdb keeps in-frame clones, though not all of them. The table has approximately 340,000 clones, 73% seen once. Sequencing was done on a sample of memory CD4+ T cells sorted from blood. Subset reported: CD45RA-negative fraction. These receptors were taken from a young man in good health.

The chain has TRBV18 and TRBJ2-1, with TRBD2 as a possible D gene (6 bases). The CDR3 has 16 amino acids. Germline CDR1 and CDR2: KGHSH and LQKENI. V was cut by 2 bases and J by 2 bases, with 13 bases left in between. The DNA for the CDR3 is TGTGCCAGCTCACCAGAAAGCGGGCCTACCTACAATGAGCAGTTCTTC. Translation gives CASSPESGPTYNEQFF. Full variable domain (remainder filled in from reference TRBV18 and TRBJ2-1): NAGVMQNPRHLVRRRGQEARLRCSPMKGHSHVYWYRQLPEEGLKFMVYLQKENIIDESGMPKERFSAEFPKEGPSILRIQQVVRGDSAAYFCASSPESGPTYNEQFFGPGTRLTVL.

This clone was seen only once. The rearrangement uses TRBV6-5 and TRBJ1-5; no clear D gene. CDR1 MNHEY and CDR2 SVGAGI come from the germline V gene. The CDR3 totals 14 residues. V was shortened by 0 bases and J by 2 bases, with 5 bases between the two germline ends. The CDR3 is CASSYSDGNQPQHF. CDR3 nucleotides: TGTGCCAGCAGTTACTCGGACGGCAATCAGCCCCAGCATTTT.

The chain uses TRBV18 and TRBJ2-5, with a weak D call TRBD2 (5 bases). V lost 2 bases to trimming and J lost 5 bases, with 12 bases between them. CDR1 is KGHSH, CDR2 LQKENI, per germline. CDR3 length: 14 residues. The CDR3: CASSPKAGGETQYF. The CDR3 DNA reads as TGTGCCAGCTCACCAAAGGCGGGCGGGGAGACCCAGTACTTC.

This clone showed up just a few times. The genes are TRBV6-5 and TRBJ2-5; perhaps TRBD1 as D (6 bases). CDR3 length: 15 amino acids. V lost 0 bases and J lost 3, with 11 bases in between. In germline, CDR1 is MNHEY, CDR2 SVGAGI. The CDR3 nucleotides read TGTGCCAGCAGTTACTCGGGGTCAGGGGAAGAGACCCAGTACTTC. It encodes CASSYSGSGEETQYF.

The V call is TRBV7-2, the J call TRBJ1-3, with D unresolved. The CDR3 is 13 amino acids. The V and J ends lost 5 bases and 5 bases respectively, with 10 bases between them. CDR1 SGHTA and CDR2 FQGNSA come from the germline V gene. The CDR3 here is CASSPNQRNTIYF. The CDR3 DNA reads as TGTGCCAGCAGCCCCAACCAAAGAAACACCATATATTTT.

The chain joins TRBV7-3 to TRBJ2-1; D not resolved. V lost 5 bases and J lost 0, with 11 bases in between. Germline lookup yields CDR1 SGHTA and CDR2 FQGTGA. CDR3 length: 15 residues. CDR3 region: CASSPIASSYNEQFF. The CDR3 DNA follows: TGTGCCAGCAGCCCAATAGCCAGCTCCTACAATGAGCAGTTCTTC.

This clone has a handful of counts. This rearrangement joins TRBV28 to TRBJ2-3, with 9 bases matching TRBD2. The CDR3 extends over 15 amino acids. Looked up from germline, CDR1 is MDHEN and CDR2 is SYDVKM. With 3 bases clipped from V and 3 bases from J, the junction kept 4 bases outside the gene matches. The CDR3 here is CASSFTAGGTDTQYF. The CDR3 coding sequence is TGTGCCAGCAGTTTTACAGCGGGAGGAACAGATACGCAGTATTTT. Full variable domain (remainder filled in from reference TRBV28 and TRBJ2-3): DVKVTQSSRYLVKRTGEKVFLECVQDMDHENMFWYRQDPGLGLRLIYFSYDVKMKEKGDIPEGYSVSREKKERFSLILESASTNQTSMYLCASSFTAGGTDTQYFGPGTRLTVL.

This chain joins TRBV11-2 and TRBJ2-2; 9 nucleotides match TRBD2. The ends lost 7 bases at V and 6 bases at J; junction bases unmatched: 12. Per germline, CDR1 SGHAT and CDR2 FQNNGV. The CDR3 is 16 amino acids. CDR3: CASKNLAGGRAGELFF. CDR3 bases: TGTGCCAGCAAAAACCTTGCGGGAGGGAGGGCCGGGGAGCTGTTTTTT.

The V call is TRBV6-6, the J call TRBJ2-2, with 7 positions matching TRBD2. This CDR3 spans 16 amino acids. Trimming removed 0 bases from V and 1 base from J; junction bases left unmatched: 2. CDR1 is MNHNY, CDR2 SVGAGI, per germline (reference sequence). The CDR3 nucleotides are TGTGCCAGCAGTTACTCTAGCGGGTTGAACACCGGGGAGCTGTTTTTT. This encodes CASSYSSGLNTGELFF.

The V and J genes are TRBV5-1 and TRBJ2-7; 10 nucleotides line up with TRBD2. Germline V gene sequence: CDR1 SGHRS, CDR2 YFSETQ. V trimming: 0 bases; J trimming: 8 bases; junction bases outside the gene matches: 8. The CDR3 is made up of 15 amino acids. CDR3 region: CASSLVAGGTHQQYF. DNA of the CDR3: TGCGCCAGCAGCTTGGTAGCGGGAGGTACCCACCAGCAGTACTTC.

This chain joins TRBV2 and TRBJ1-4; no reliable D call. Germline V gene lookup returns CDR1 SNHLY and CDR2 FYNNEI. Between the trimmed V and J ends, which lost 4 bases and 0 bases, there was a span of 9 bases. The length of the CDR3 is 15 residues. The CDR3 DNA follows: TGTGCCAGCAGTGCTTCCGGGGCAACTAATGAAAAACTGTTTTTT. This translates into CASSASGATNEKLFF.

In its sample, this clone was seen once. The junction shows a germline mismatch at one end, possibly a read error. This sequence joins TRBV10-2 and TRBJ1-2; weak D call: TRBD1 (5 bases). Germline V gives CDR1 WSHSY, CDR2 SAAADI. This CDR3 is 14 amino acids long. CDR3 sequence: CASRLPDIGARWYF. As DNA, the CDR3 is TGCGCCAGCAGATTACCGGACATCGGGGCTCGTTGGTACTTC.

This clone was counted only a few times. V is TRBV11-2 and J is TRBJ2-5; perhaps TRBD2 as D (5 bases). Deletions cut 0 bases from V and 3 bases from J, with 11 bases between. The CDR3 is 15 residues long. CDR1 is SGHAT and CDR2 is FQNNGV in the germline V gene. CDR3 in amino acids: CASSLDFRGKETQYF. CDR3 coding DNA: TGTGCCAGCAGCTTAGACTTCCGGGGTAAAGAGACCCAGTACTTC.

The CDR3 DNA is TGTGCCAGCAGCCAACCGACAGGGGGCGCGGTAGACACCGGGGAGCTGTTTTTT. Translation gives CASSQPTGGAVDTGELFF. V is TRBV14 and J is TRBJ2-2; 10 bases match TRBD1. This CDR3 spans 18 amino acids. CDR1 is SGHDN and CDR2 is FVKESK in the germline V gene. Trimming took 2 bases from V and 3 from J; bases not matched to a gene: 9.

To note about this clone: One junction end does not reproduce the germline sequence, and a read error may be involved. The V call is TRBV11-2, the J call TRBJ2-7, with D maybe TRBD2 (5 bases). Germline CDR1 SGHAT, CDR2 FQNNGV. The CDR3 extends over 12 amino acids. CDR3 residues: CASSSRTRFILF. CDR3 nucleotides: TGTGCCAGCAGCTCCCGGACTCGATTCATCCTCTTC.

The chain joins TRBV30 to TRBJ1-2; TRBD1 matches 8 bases. With V trimmed by 4 bases and J by 8 bases, 15 bases remained unmatched. In germline, CDR1 is GTSNPN, CDR2 SVGIG (reference sequence). The CDR3 runs to 15 residues. The CDR3 reads CAWTFGGDRFPGYTF. The CDR3, as DNA: TGTGCCTGGACGTTTGGCGGGGACAGGTTTCCGGGCTACACCTTC.

In this sample, this clone turned up many times. Other DNA sequences within the sample encode an identical CDR3. The chain couples TRBV28 to TRBJ2-3, with D unclear. Trimming removed 3 bases from V and 7 bases from J, with 8 bases in between. Germline CDR1 reads MDHEN; CDR2 reads SYDVKM. The CDR3 covers 12 residues. The CDR3 reads CASSFRRNTQYF. The CDR3 nucleotides read TGTGCCAGCAGTTTCCGCCGGAATACGCAGTATTTT. Full variable domain (rest looked up from reference TRBV28 and TRBJ2-3): DVKVTQSSRYLVKRTGEKVFLECVQDMDHENMFWYRQDPGLGLRLIYFSYDVKMKEKGDIPEGYSVSREKKERFSLILESASTNQTSMYLCASSFRRNTQYFGPGTRLTVL.

This clone was picked up a small number of times. The chain combines TRBV29-1 with TRBJ2-1; 10 bases align to TRBD1. Germline V CDR1 and CDR2: SQVTM, ANQGSEA. The CDR3 totals 13 residues. After removal of 3 bases from V and 4 bases from J, the junction contained 0 bases not matched to a gene. CDR3 DNA: TGCAGCGTTGAGGGACAGGGGTACAATGAGCAGTTCTTC. This sequence encodes CSVEGQGYNEQFF.

This clone was seen a single time. The genes are TRBV11-1 and TRBJ2-7; D is undetermined. V lost 2 bases and J 4 bases, leaving 15 bases between the germline ends. The CDR3 has 15 residues. Germline V gives CDR1 SGHAT, CDR2 FQDESV (reference sequence). The CDR3 is CASSLTADVFYEQYF. The CDR3 nucleotides are TGTGCCAGCAGCTTAACAGCCGACGTGTTTTACGAGCAGTACTTC. Combining the CDR3 with reference TRBV11-1 and TRBJ2-7 gives the whole variable domain EAEVAQSPRYKITEKSQAVAFWCDPISGHATLYWYRQILGQGPELLVQFQDESVVDDSQLPKDRFSAERLKGVDSTLKIQPAELGDSAMYLCASSLTADVFYEQYFGPGTRLTVT.

The chain employs TRBV4-1 and TRBJ2-3, with 9 bases aligning to TRBD2. Losses at the gene ends were 1 base for V and 4 bases for J; bases not matched to a gene: 9. This CDR3 is 17 amino acids long. Germline values: CDR1 MGHRA, CDR2 YSYEKL. The CDR3 region has the DNA TGCGCCAGCAGCCAAGTTGGTAGCGGGAGTAGCGCAGATACGCAGTATTTT. It translates to CASSQVGSGSSADTQYF.

The chain links TRBV14 to TRBJ2-3, with D possibly being TRBD1 or TRBD2 (6 bases each). V lost 4 bases and J 2 bases, leaving 22 bases between the germline ends. CDR1 and CDR2 from the germline V gene are SGHDN and FVKESK. This CDR3 has 18 amino acids. CDR3 protein: CASSRGTPGTSYTDTQYF. The CDR3 nucleotides read TGTGCCAGCAGCCGCGGGACACCCGGGACGAGTTACACAGATACGCAGTATTTT.

V and J are TRBV29-1 and TRBJ2-7; 7 bases are a match to TRBD1. The CDR3 length is 14 residues. Germline-derived CDR1 and CDR2 are SQVTM and ANQGSEA. V gave up 4 bases and J gave up 0 bases; unmatched junction bases: 6. The CDR3 nucleotides read TGCAGCGTTGGGGACAGAGCTTCCTCCTACGAGCAGTACTTC. This translates into CSVGDRASSYEQYF.

The V call is TRBV29-1, the J call TRBJ2-5; a weak D match, TRBD1 (5 bases). V gave up 7 bases and J gave up 4 bases, with 19 bases separating them. This CDR3 contains 14 residues. The germline V gene encodes CDR1 SQVTM and CDR2 ANQGSEA. DNA for the CDR3: TGCAGCGCCCCCGGCAGGGCTAATTCAGAGACCCAGTACTTC. This sequence encodes CSAPGRANSETQYF.

The count of this clone is one. A far larger clone is just one base off, so this is likely a read error. The same CDR3 can be traced to other DNA sequences in this sample. This chain links TRBV4-1 with TRBJ2-1; weak D call: TRBD1 (5 bases). CDR3 size: 15 residues. Germline assignment: CDR1 MGHRA and CDR2 YSYEKL. Trimming pared 0 bases from V and 10 bases from J, leaving 16 bases between. In nucleotides, the CDR3 is TGCGCCAGCAGCCAAGAGGAAGGCAGGGCATCCGAGCAGTTCTTC. This gives the protein CASSQEEGRASEQFF.

This clone was detected only a few times. The chain couples TRBV5-5 to TRBJ1-3, with D unclear. Trimming shortened V by 4 bases and J by 2 bases, and 16 bases separated the two germline ends. The CDR3 length is 16 residues. Germline CDR1 and CDR2: SGHKS and YYEKEE (reference sequence). The CDR3 sequence: CASSRIGWGPGNTIYF. The CDR3 DNA follows: TGTGCCAGCAGCCGAATAGGGTGGGGTCCTGGAAACACCATATATTTT. The full variable domain, completed using reference TRBV5-5 and TRBJ1-3, is DAGVTQSPTHLIKTRGQQVTLRCSPISGHKSVSWYQQVLGQGPQFIFQYYEKEERGRGNFPDRFSARQFPNYSSELNVNALLLGDSALYLCASSRIGWGPGNTIYFGEGSWLTVV.

The chain links TRBV6-1 to TRBJ2-7; D gene ambiguous. Germline assignment: CDR1 MNHNS and CDR2 SASEGT. This CDR3 is built from 14 residues. Deletions cut 2 bases from V and 0 bases from J, with 8 bases between. CDR3: CASSESQSSYEQYF. The CDR3 nucleotides read TGTGCCAGCAGTGAATCCCAGTCCTCCTACGAGCAGTACTTC.

The chain links TRBV29-1 to TRBJ2-5; D may be TRBD1 (5 bases). Trimming removed 4 bases from V and 2 bases from J, with 14 bases in between. The CDR3 length is 14 residues. Germline V lookup: CDR1 SQVTM, CDR2 ANQGSEA. The CDR3 region has the DNA TGCAGCGTTGTGATTGTAAGGGGTCAAGAGACCCAGTACTTC. It translates to CSVVIVRGQETQYF.

The chain joins TRBV7-8 to TRBJ2-1, with 7 bases aligning to TRBD2. The CDR3 is 14 amino acids. Germline V gene data show CDR1 as SGHVS and CDR2 as FQNEAQ. The junction had 9 bases not matched to a gene; V was cut back by 3 bases and J by 10 bases. The CDR3 DNA sequence: TGTGCCAGCAGCTTGAGGGCGGGAGCGGGGGAGCAGTTCTTC. Its protein product is CASSLRAGAGEQFF.

The rearrangement joins TRBV18 to TRBJ2-5; 10 nucleotides match TRBD2. CDR1 is KGHSH and CDR2 is LQKENI in the germline V gene. Losses at the gene ends were 4 bases for V and 4 bases for J; bases not matched to a gene: 9. The CDR3 loop spans 16 amino acids. CDR3 DNA: TGTGCCAGCTCACGATTCACTAGCGGGAAGGGAGAGACCCAGTACTTC. Residues: CASSRFTSGKGETQYF.